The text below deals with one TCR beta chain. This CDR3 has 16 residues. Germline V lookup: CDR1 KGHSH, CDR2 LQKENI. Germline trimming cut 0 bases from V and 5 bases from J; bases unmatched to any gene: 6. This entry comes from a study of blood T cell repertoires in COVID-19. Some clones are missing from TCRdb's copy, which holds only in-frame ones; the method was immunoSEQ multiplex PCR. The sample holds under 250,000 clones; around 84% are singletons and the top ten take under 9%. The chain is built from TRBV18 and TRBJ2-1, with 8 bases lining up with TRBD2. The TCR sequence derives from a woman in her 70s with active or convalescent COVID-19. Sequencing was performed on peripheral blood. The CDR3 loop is CASSPPAGGFDNEQFF. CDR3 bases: TGTGCCAGCTCACCACCGGCGGGGGGCTTCGACAATGAGCAGTTCTTC.